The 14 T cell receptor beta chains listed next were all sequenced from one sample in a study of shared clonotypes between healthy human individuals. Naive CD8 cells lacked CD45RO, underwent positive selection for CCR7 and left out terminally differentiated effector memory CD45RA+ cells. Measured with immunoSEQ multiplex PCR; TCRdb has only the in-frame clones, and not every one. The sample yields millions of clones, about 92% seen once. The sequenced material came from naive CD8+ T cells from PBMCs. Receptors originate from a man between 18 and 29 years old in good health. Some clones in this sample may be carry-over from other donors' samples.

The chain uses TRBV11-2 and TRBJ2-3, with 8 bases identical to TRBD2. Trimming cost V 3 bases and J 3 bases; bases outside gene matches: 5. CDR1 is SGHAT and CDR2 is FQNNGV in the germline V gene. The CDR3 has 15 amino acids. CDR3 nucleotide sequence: TGTGCCAGCAGCTTCGGCGGGAGGTCGACAGATACGCAGTATTTT. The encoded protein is CASSFGGRSTDTQYF.

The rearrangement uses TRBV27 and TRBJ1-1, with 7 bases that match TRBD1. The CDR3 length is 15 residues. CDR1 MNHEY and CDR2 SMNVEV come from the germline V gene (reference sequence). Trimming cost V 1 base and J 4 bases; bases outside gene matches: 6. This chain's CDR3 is CASSLYPAGGTEAFF. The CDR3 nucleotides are TGTGCCAGCAGTTTATATCCCGCAGGGGGCACTGAAGCTTTCTTT.

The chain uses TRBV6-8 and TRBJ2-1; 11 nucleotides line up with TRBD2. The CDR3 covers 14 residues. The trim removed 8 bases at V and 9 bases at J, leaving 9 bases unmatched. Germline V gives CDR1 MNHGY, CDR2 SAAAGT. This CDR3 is CASDVAGGGAEQFF. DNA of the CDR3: TGTGCCAGCGACGTAGCGGGAGGGGGGGCTGAGCAGTTCTTC.

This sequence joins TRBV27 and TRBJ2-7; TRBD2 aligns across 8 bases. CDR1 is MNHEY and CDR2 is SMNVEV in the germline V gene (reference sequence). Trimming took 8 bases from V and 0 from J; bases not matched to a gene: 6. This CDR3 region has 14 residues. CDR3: CASSPLAASYEQYF. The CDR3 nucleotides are TGTGCCAGCTCCCCACTAGCGGCCTCCTACGAGCAGTACTTC.

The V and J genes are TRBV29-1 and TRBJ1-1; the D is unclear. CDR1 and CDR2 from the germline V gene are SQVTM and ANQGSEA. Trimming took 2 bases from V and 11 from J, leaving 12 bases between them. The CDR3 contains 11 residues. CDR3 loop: CSVEWWGWAFF. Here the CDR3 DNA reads TGCAGCGTTGAATGGTGGGGATGGGCTTTCTTT.

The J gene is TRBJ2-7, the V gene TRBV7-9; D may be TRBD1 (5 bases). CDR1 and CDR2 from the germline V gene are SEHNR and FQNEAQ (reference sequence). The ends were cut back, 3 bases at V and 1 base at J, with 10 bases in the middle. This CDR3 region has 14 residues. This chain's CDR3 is CASSFPGLSYEQYF. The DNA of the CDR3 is TGTGCCAGCAGCTTCCCAGGGCTTTCCTACGAGCAGTACTTC.

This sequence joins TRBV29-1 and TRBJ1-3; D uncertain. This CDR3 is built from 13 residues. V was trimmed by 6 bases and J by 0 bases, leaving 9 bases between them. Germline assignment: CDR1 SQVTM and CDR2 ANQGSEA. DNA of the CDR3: TGCAGCGTCGCACGGACCTCTGGAAACACCATATATTTT. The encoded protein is CSVARTSGNTIYF.

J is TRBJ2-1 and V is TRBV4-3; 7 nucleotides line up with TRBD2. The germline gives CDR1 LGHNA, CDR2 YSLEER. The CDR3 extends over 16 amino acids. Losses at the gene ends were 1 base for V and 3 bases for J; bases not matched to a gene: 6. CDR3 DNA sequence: TGCGCCAGCAGCCAAGTACCGGGGGAGGGCTACAATGAGCAGTTCTTC. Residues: CASSQVPGEGYNEQFF.

CDR3 sequence: CASSFGVANEKLFF. The DNA of the CDR3 is TGCGCCAGCAGCTTTGGGGTCGCTAATGAAAAACTGTTTTTT. The rearrangement joins TRBV5-1 to TRBJ1-4, with D uncertain. The CDR3 has 14 residues. Germline CDR1 and CDR2: SGHRS and YFSETQ. Trimming stripped 2 bases from V and 3 bases from J, with 8 bases between.

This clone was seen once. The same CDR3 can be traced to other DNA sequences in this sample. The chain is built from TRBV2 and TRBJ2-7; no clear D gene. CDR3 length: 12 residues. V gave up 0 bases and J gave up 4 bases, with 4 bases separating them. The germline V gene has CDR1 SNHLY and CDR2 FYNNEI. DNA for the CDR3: TGTGCCAGCAGTGAAGCGCTTTACGAGCAGTACTTC. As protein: CASSEALYEQYF.

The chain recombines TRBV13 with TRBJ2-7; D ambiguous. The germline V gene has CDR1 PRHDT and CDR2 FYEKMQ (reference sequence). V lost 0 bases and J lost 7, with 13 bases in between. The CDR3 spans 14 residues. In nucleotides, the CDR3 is TGTGCCAGCAGCTTAGGCCGCTCCTTGATTGAGCAGTACTTC. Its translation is CASSLGRSLIEQYF.

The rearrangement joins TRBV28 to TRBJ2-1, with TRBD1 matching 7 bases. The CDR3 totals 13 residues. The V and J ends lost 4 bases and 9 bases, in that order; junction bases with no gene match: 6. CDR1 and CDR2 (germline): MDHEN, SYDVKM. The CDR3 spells CASSSRGIGEQFF. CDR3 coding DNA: TGTGCCAGCAGTTCCAGGGGGATCGGTGAGCAGTTCTTC.

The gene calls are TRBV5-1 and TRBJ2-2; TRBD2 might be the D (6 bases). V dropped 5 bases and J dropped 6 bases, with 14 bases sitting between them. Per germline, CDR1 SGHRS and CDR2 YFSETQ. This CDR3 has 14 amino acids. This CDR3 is CASRGLAPSGELFF. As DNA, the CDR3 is TGCGCCAGCAGGGGGCTAGCGCCGTCCGGGGAGCTGTTTTTT.

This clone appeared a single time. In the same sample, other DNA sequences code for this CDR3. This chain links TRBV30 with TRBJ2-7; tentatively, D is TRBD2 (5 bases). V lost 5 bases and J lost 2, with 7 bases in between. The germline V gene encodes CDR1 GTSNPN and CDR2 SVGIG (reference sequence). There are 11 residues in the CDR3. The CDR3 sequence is CAWSGAYEQYF. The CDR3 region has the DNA TGTGCCTGGTCCGGGGCCTACGAGCAGTACTTC.